These 5 T cell receptor beta chains originate from one sample sequenced in a study of Graves' ophthalmopathy and Graves' hyperthyroidism. Amplified material comprised TCR beta CDR3 regions derived from RNA transcripts. First-round RT-PCR employed HTBI primers, with a second-round multiplex PCR after it. TCRdb reprocessed the multiplex PCR reads with MiXCR, giving one entry per CDR3 protein. The top ten hold roughly 46% of the sample, which has 650,000 to 900,000 distinct CDR3 sequences, 35% to 50% seen once. The sequencing sample was made of peripheral blood. Receptors originate from an adult man with Graves' ophthalmopathy.

This clonotype was counted between two and nine times. V gene TRBV9 combines with J gene TRBJ1-5, with D perhaps matching TRBD1 (5 bases). Between the trimmed V and J ends, which lost 4 bases and 5 bases, there was a span of 13 bases. The CDR3 runs 14 residues. CDR1 is SGDLS and CDR2 is YYNGEE in the germline V gene. CDR3 residues: CASSPSGGYQPQHF. In nucleotides, the CDR3 is TGTGCCAGCAGCCCCTCGGGGGGGTATCAGCCCCAGCATTTT.

The J gene is TRBJ2-2, the V gene TRBV19; TRBD1 aligns across 10 bases. The CDR3 spans 16 residues. J lost 7 bases, V lost 5 bases, and 10 bases had no gene match. Germline V CDR1 and CDR2: LNHDA, SQIVND (reference sequence). CDR3 in amino acids: CASSYGTGATYGELFF. DNA of the CDR3: TGTGCCAGTAGTTACGGGACAGGGGCCACGTACGGGGAGCTGTTTTTT.

This clonotype has ten or more counts. The V and J genes are TRBV2 and TRBJ1-5; 10 bases fit TRBD1. The germline CDR1 and CDR2 sequences are SNHLY and FYNNEI. V shed 4 bases and J 4 bases; nucleotides not matched to a gene: 7. The CDR3 sequence is 16 residues long. CDR3: CASSGRQGAKNQPQHF. DNA for the CDR3: TGTGCCAGCAGTGGACGACAGGGGGCTAAGAATCAGCCCCAGCATTTT.

At least ten counts were recorded for this clonotype. This chain connects TRBV2 to TRBJ1-4; tentative D call: TRBD1 (6 bases). Trimming pared 7 bases from V and 4 bases from J, leaving 10 bases between. This CDR3 has 13 residues. Germline V CDR1 and CDR2: SNHLY, FYNNEI. The CDR3, as DNA: TGTGCCAGCACCGGGGACATTAATGAAAAACTGTTTTTT. Its translation: CASTGDINEKLFF.

This clonotype was seen a few times. The chain is built from TRBV7-2 and TRBJ1-1; D is possibly TRBD1 (5 bases). The V gene's germline CDR1 is SGHTA and CDR2 FQGNSA. The ends were cut back, 6 bases at V and 7 bases at J, with 15 bases in the middle. This CDR3 region has 13 residues. CDR3 coding DNA: TGTGCCAGCAGTGAGGAGTGGGGGAGTGAAGCTTTCTTT. Its protein is CASSEEWGSEAFF.